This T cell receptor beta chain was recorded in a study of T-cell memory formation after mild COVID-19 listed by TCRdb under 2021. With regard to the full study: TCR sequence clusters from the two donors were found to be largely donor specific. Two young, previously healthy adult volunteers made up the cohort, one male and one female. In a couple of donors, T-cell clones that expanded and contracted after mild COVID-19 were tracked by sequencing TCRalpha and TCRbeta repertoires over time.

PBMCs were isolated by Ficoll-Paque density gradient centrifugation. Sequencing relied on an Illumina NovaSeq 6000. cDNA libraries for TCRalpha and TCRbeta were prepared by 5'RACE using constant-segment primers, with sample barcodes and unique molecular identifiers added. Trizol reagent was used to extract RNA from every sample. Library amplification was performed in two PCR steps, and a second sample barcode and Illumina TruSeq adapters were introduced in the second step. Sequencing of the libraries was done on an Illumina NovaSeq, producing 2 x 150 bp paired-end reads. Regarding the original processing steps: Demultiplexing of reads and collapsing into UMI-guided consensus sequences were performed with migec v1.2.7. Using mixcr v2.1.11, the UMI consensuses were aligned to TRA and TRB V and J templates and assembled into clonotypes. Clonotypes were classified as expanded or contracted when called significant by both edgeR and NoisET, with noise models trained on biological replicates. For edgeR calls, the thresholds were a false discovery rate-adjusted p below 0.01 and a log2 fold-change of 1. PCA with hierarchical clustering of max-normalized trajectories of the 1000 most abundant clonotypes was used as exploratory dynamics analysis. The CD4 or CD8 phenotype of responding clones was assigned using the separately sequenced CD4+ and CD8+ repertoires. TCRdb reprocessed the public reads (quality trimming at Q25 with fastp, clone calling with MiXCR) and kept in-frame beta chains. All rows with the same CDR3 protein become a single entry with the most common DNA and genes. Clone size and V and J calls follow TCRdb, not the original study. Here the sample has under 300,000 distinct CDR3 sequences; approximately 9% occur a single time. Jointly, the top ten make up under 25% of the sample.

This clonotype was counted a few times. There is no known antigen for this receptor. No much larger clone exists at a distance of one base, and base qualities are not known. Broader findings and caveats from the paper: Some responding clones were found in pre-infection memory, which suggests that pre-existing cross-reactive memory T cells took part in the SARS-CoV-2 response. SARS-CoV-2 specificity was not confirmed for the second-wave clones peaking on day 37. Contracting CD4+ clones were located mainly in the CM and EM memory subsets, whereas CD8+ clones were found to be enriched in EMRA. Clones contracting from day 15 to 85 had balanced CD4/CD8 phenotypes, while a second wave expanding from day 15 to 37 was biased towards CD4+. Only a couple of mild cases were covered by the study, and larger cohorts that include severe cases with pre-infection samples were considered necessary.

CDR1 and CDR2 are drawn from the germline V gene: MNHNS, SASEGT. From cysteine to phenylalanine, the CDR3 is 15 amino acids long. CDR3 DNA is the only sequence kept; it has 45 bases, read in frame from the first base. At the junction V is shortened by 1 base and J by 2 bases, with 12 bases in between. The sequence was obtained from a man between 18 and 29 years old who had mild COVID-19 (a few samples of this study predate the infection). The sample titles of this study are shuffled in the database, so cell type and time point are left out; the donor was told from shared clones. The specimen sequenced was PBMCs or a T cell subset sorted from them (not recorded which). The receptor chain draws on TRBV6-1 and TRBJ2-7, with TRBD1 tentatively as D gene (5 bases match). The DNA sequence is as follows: TGTGCCAGCAGTGAAGAAGACAGTTTGGCCTACGAGCAGTACTTC. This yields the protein CASSEEDSLAYEQYF.